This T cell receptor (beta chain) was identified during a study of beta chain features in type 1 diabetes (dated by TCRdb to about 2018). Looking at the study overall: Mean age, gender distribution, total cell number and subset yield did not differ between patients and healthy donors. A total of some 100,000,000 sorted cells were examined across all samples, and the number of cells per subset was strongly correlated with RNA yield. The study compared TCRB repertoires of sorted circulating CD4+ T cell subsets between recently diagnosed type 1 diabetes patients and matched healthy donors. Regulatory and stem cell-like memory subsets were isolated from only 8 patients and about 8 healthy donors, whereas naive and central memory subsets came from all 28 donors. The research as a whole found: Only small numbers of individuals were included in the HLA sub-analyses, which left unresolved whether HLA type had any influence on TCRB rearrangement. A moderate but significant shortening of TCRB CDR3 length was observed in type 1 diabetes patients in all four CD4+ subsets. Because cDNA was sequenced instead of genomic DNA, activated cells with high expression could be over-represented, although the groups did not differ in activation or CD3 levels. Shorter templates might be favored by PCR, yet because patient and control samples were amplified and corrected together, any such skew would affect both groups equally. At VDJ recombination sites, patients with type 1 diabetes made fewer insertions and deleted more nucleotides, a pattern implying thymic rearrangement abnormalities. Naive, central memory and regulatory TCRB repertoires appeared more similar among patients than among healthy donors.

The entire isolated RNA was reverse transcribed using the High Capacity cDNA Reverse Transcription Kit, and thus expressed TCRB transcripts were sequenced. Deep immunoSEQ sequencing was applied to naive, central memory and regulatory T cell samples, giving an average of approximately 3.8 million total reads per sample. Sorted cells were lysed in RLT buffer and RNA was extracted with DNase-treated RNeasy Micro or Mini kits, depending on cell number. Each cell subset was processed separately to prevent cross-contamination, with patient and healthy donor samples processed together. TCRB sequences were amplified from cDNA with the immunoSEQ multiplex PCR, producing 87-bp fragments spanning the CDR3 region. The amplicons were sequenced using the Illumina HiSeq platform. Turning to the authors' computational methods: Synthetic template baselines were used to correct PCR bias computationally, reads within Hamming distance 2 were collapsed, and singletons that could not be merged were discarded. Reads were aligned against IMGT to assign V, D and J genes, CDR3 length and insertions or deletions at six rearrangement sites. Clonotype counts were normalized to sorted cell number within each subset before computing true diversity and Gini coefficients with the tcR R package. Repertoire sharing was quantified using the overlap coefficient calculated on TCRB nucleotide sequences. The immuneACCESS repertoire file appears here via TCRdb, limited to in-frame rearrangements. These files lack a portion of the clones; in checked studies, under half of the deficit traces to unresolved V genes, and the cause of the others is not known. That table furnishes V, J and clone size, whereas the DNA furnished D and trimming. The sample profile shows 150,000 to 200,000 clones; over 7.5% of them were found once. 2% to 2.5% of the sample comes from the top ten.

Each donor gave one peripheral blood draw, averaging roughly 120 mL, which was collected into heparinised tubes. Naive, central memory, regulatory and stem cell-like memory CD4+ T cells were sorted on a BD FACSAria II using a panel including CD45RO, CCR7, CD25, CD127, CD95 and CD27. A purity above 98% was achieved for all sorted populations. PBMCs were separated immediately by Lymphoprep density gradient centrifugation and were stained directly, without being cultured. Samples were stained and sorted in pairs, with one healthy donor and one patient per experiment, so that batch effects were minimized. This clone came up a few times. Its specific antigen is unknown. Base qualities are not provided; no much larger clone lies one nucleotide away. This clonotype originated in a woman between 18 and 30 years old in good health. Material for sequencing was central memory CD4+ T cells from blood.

The DNA reads as follows: TGTGCCAGCAGCCGGACTAGCGGGAGCTATGAGCAGTTCTTC. Its protein reads: CASSRTSGSYEQFF. The V gene is TRBV11-3 and the J gene is TRBJ2-1; TRBD2 aligns with 13 central bases. The germline V gene supplies CDR1 SGHNT and CDR2 YENEEA. The CDR3, from cysteine to phenylalanine, totals 14 residues. Kept here is only the CDR3 DNA, which spans 42 bases and is read in frame from base 1. Clipping removes 5 bases from V and 8 bases from J, with 3 as the unmatched junction base count.